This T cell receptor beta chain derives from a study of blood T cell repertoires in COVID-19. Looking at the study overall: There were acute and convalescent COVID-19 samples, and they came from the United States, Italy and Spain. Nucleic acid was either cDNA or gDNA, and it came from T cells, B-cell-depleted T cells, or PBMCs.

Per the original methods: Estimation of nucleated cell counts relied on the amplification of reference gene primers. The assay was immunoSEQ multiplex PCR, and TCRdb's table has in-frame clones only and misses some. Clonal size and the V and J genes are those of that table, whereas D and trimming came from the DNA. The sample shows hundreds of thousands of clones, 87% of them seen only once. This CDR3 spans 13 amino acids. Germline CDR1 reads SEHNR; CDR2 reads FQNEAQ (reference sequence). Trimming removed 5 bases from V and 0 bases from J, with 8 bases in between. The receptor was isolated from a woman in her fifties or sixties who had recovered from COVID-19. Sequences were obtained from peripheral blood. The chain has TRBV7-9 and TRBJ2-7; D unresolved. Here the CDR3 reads CASSSGGSYEQYF. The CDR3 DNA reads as TGTGCCAGCAGCAGTGGCGGCTCCTACGAGCAGTACTTC.